This T cell receptor (beta chain) was identified in a study of cytomegalovirus exposure and HLA in healthy donors. Study-level findings and limits: Trimming of TCR beta V- and J-genes showed a link, identified in a later analysis, to a missense DCLRE1C variant.

In regard to this clone: Its antigen is not identified.

The records omit this donor's CMV serostatus. The V end was cut by 4 bases, the J end by 3 bases, with 16 bases between. This CDR3 spans 15 amino acids. The germline V gene encodes CDR1 SGHRS and CDR2 YFSETQ. Amplification used 60 Vbeta primers and 13 Jbeta primers. Methods used by the authors: Later work found around 72 million unique TCR beta chains, with 9.5 million to 12 million shared. Produced via immunoSEQ multiplex PCR; TCRdb's table is partial and in-frame only. Clone size and V and J calls were adopted from that table, with D and trimming inferred from the DNA. The sample consists of around 94,000 clones, approximately 77% of them appearing once.

This receptor was taken from a human donor in good health. V and J are TRBV5-1 and TRBJ1-1; tentative D call: TRBD1 (6 bases). The source material was PBMCs. CDR3 residues: CASSSLQGSDTEAFF. CDR3 sequence (DNA): TGCGCCAGCAGCAGCCTACAGGGATCGGACACTGAAGCTTTCTTT.